Sequencing of this T cell receptor (beta chain) was carried out in a study of blood T cell repertoires in COVID-19. Study-level information: T cells, B-cell-depleted T cells, or PBMCs supplied cDNA or gDNA.

Per the original methods: Amplifying reference gene primers gave estimates of nucleated cell counts. Libraries were prepared by immunoSEQ multiplex PCR; TCRdb keeps only in-frame clonotypes and omits some of them. V, J and clone size derive from that table, while D and trimming were established from the DNA sequence. Found here are under 300,000 clones, around 90% of them singletons; the top ten hold around 1.8%. Germline loops: CDR1 KGHSH, CDR2 LQKENI. There are 16 residues in the CDR3. V lost 0 bases, J lost 3 bases, and 6 bases stayed unmatched. This TCR derives from a young woman who had recovered from COVID-19. The source material was PBMCs or T cells enriched from blood (not recorded which). The chain carries TRBV18 and TRBJ1-2; TRBD1 matches at 8 bases. The chain's CDR3 is CASSPPWTGLDYGYTF. The CDR3 DNA follows: TGTGCCAGCTCACCACCCTGGACAGGGTTAGACTATGGCTACACCTTC.